Below, 24 T cell receptor beta chains from the same sample are listed, as sequenced in a study of cytomegalovirus exposure and HLA in healthy donors. The PCR made use of 60 Vbeta and 13 Jbeta primers. The method was immunoSEQ multiplex PCR; TCRdb's version includes in-frame clones alone and lacks a portion of them. The sample shows under 150,000 clones, around 85% of them seen only once. Sequenced sample: PBMCs. These receptors originate from a woman in her twenties or thirties in good health and CMV-seropositive.

The chain couples TRBV5-1 to TRBJ1-2; 8 bases are shared with TRBD1. Germline lookup yields CDR1 SGHRS and CDR2 YFSETQ. This CDR3 region has 14 residues. Trimming removed 4 bases from V and 5 bases from J; junction bases left unmatched: 7. CDR3 loop: CASSTDRAFYGYTF. CDR3 nucleotides: TGCGCCAGCAGCACGGACAGGGCTTTTTATGGCTACACCTTC.

The chain is built from TRBV5-1 and TRBJ1-5; D is possibly TRBD1 (6 bases). Germline CDR1 is SGHRS and CDR2 is YFSETQ. V was clipped by 0 bases and J by 4 bases, with 14 bases between them. The CDR3 is 16 residues long. The CDR3 loop reads CASSLGGPQGNQPQHF. In DNA, the CDR3 is TGCGCCAGCAGCTTGGGCGGCCCCCAGGGGAATCAGCCCCAGCATTTT.

This clone was detected a few times. CDR3 nucleotide sequence: TGCGCCAGCAGCTTGTCAGGGACGAACACCGGGGAGCTGTTTTTT. Its protein product is CASSLSGTNTGELFF. The chain couples TRBV5-1 to TRBJ2-2; D possibly corresponds to TRBD1 (5 bases). Germline CDR1 and CDR2: SGHRS and YFSETQ. V lost 1 base and J lost 0, with 7 bases in between. This CDR3 spans 15 amino acids.

The chain recombines TRBV5-4 with TRBJ1-2; the match to TRBD1 covers 7 bases. V was clipped by 4 bases and J by 1 base; unmatched bases: 1. The CDR3 totals 13 residues. The V gene's germline CDR1 is SGHNT and CDR2 YYREEE (reference sequence). Written as DNA, the CDR3 is TGTGCCAGCAGCGGGGACAGTAACTATGGCTACACCTTC. The encoded protein is CASSGDSNYGYTF.

The chain is built from TRBV14 and TRBJ1-1, with 9 bases matching TRBD1. Germline V CDR1 and CDR2: SGHDN, FVKESK. J was trimmed by 1 base and V by 3 bases; bases with no gene match: 6. This CDR3 is built from 16 residues. In nucleotides, the CDR3 is TGTGCCAGCAGCCATGGTACAGGGGGCTGGAACACTGAAGCTTTCTTT. This encodes CASSHGTGGWNTEAFF. The full variable domain, completed using reference TRBV14 and TRBJ1-1, is EAGVTQFPSHSVIEKGQTVTLRCDPISGHDNLYWYRRVMGKEIKFLLHFVKESKQDESGMPNNRFLAERTGGTYSTLKVQPAELEDSGVYFCASSHGTGGWNTEAFFGQGTRLTVV.

The rearrangement joins TRBV18 to TRBJ1-1, with 7 bases lining up with TRBD1. The germline V gene encodes CDR1 KGHSH and CDR2 LQKENI. V lost 0 bases to trimming and J lost 4 bases; unmatched junction nucleotides: 5. The CDR3 totals 15 residues. The DNA for the CDR3 is TGTGCCAGCTCACCACCACAGGGGCCGAGCACTGAAGCTTTCTTT. It yields the protein CASSPPQGPSTEAFF. Full variable domain (outside the CDR3, taken from reference TRBV18 and TRBJ1-1): NAGVMQNPRHLVRRRGQEARLRCSPMKGHSHVYWYRQLPEEGLKFMVYLQKENIIDESGMPKERFSAEFPKEGPSILRIQQVVRGDSAAYFCASSPPQGPSTEAFFGQGTRLTVV.

The rearrangement uses TRBV29-1 and TRBJ1-1; D gene uncertain. Trimming stripped 3 bases from V and 5 bases from J, with 10 bases between. The CDR3 length is 12 residues. Germline lookup yields CDR1 SQVTM and CDR2 ANQGSEA. The CDR3 is CSVEAQWTEAFF. The DNA for the CDR3 is TGCAGCGTTGAGGCACAGTGGACTGAAGCTTTCTTT.

In this sample, this clone turned up once. The chain carries TRBV29-1 and TRBJ2-7, with D tentatively TRBD1 (5 bases). There are 14 residues in the CDR3. Germline values: CDR1 SQVTM, CDR2 ANQGSEA. V gave up 5 bases and J gave up 0 bases, with 14 bases separating them. The CDR3 nucleotides are TGCAGCGTTCCTCGACAGTTCCCCTCCTACGAGCAGTACTTC. Encoded protein: CSVPRQFPSYEQYF.

This rearrangement joins TRBV29-1 to TRBJ1-2; TRBD1 agrees at 9 bases. Trimming took 6 bases from V and 0 from J; bases not matched to a gene: 11. The germline V gene encodes CDR1 SQVTM and CDR2 ANQGSEA. The CDR3 extends over 16 amino acids. In DNA, the CDR3 is TGCAGCGTCGATACAGACAGGGGGGTAACTAACTATGGCTACACCTTC. It specifies CSVDTDRGVTNYGYTF.

The gene calls are TRBV5-4 and TRBJ2-1; D unclear. This CDR3 contains 14 residues. CDR1 is SGHNT and CDR2 is YYREEE in the germline V gene (reference sequence). Trimming pared 3 bases from V and 4 bases from J, leaving 11 bases between. This CDR3 reads CASSSLDKYNEQFF. As DNA, the CDR3 is TGTGCCAGCAGCTCCCTCGACAAGTACAATGAGCAGTTCTTC.

The CDR3 sequence is CASSQGLSSFQETQYF. Written as DNA, the CDR3 is TGTGCCAGCAGCCAAGGTCTAAGTAGCTTCCAAGAGACCCAGTACTTC. V usage is TRBV4-2 and J usage is TRBJ2-5; D call uncertain. Germline V lookup: CDR1 LGHNA, CDR2 YNFKEQ. The CDR3 is 16 residues long. V lost 1 base, J lost 1 base, and 13 bases lay in between.

The CDR3 nucleotides are TGTGCCAGCAGCGTAGGGCCAGTATCCAATGAGCAGTTCTTC. As protein: CASSVGPVSNEQFF. The chain links TRBV9 to TRBJ2-1; D call uncertain. CDR1 is SGDLS, CDR2 YYNGEE, per germline. V lost 0 bases, J lost 6 bases, and 10 bases lay in between. The CDR3 loop spans 14 amino acids. Full variable domain (remainder filled in from reference TRBV9 and TRBJ2-1): DSGVTQTPKHLITATGQRVTLRCSPRSGDLSVYWYQQSLDQGLQFLIQYYNGEERAKGNILERFSAQQFPDLHSELNLSSLELGDSALYFCASSVGPVSNEQFFGPGTRLTVL.

The chain links TRBV28 to TRBJ2-7; weak D call: TRBD2 (5 bases). Germline CDR1 reads MDHEN; CDR2 reads SYDVKM. V lost 7 bases and J 7 bases, leaving 11 bases between the germline ends. The CDR3 extends over 11 amino acids. CDR3 nucleotides: TGTGCCAGCACCATCCGAGGGGAGCAGTACTTC. It is translated as CASTIRGEQYF.

On this clone itself: The germline gene is not matched at one end of the junction; a read error may be the cause. The chain couples TRBV19 to TRBJ2-4; tentatively, D is TRBD2 (6 bases). This CDR3 is 19 amino acids long. Germline CDR1 is LNHDA and CDR2 is SQIVND (reference sequence). The CDR3 sequence is CASSIDRGGKTIAKNIQYF. The CDR3 DNA is TGCGCTAGTAGTATAGATCGGGGCGGGAAAACCATAGCCAAAAACATTCAGTACTTC.

This sequence joins TRBV25-1 and TRBJ1-1; a possible D gene is TRBD1 (5 bases). V lost 9 bases and J lost 6, with 14 bases in between. The CDR3 length is 12 residues. CDR1 and CDR2 from the germline V gene are MGHDK and SYGVNS. The CDR3 loop is CASVAGASEAFF. DNA of the CDR3: TGTGCCAGTGTCGCTGGGGCTTCTGAAGCTTTCTTT. Full variable domain (remainder filled in from reference TRBV25-1 and TRBJ1-1): EADIYQTPRYLVIGTGKKITLECSQTMGHDKMYWYQQDPGMELHLIHYSYGVNSTEKGDLSSESTVSRIRTEHFPLTLESARPSHTSQYLCASVAGASEAFFGQGTRLTVV.

A few counts support this clone. The chain links TRBV6-5 to TRBJ1-4; a possible D gene is TRBD1 (6 bases). This CDR3 has 14 residues. The V end was cut by 7 bases, the J end by 3 bases, with 12 bases between. CDR1 and CDR2 from the germline V gene are MNHEY and SVGAGI. For the CDR3, the DNA is TGTGCCAGCAAGCAGGGGATGTCTAATGAAAAACTGTTTTTT. Amino acids: CASKQGMSNEKLFF.

Only a few counts were recorded for this clone. The chain has TRBV5-8 and TRBJ2-3; D is unresolved. The V end was cut by 0 bases, the J end by 2 bases, with 10 bases between. CDR3 length: 15 residues. CDR1 is SGHTS and CDR2 is YDEGEE in the germline V gene. Here the CDR3 DNA reads TGTGCCAGCAGCTTGGTAGTCCACTACACAGATACGCAGTATTTT. This encodes CASSLVVHYTDTQYF.

The chain joins TRBV10-3 to TRBJ2-1; 10 positions agree with TRBD2. The CDR3 has 15 residues. Trimming cost V 7 bases and J 6 bases; bases outside gene matches: 9. Germline V CDR1 and CDR2: ENHRY, SYGVKD. CDR3 region: CAIKESGGESNEQFF. CDR3 bases: TGTGCCATCAAGGAAAGCGGGGGGGAGTCCAATGAGCAGTTCTTC.

The chain links TRBV6-6 to TRBJ1-1; 8 bases match TRBD1. CDR1 and CDR2 (germline): MNHNY, SVGAGI (reference sequence). The CDR3 covers 12 residues. The V and J ends lost 6 bases and 7 bases, in that order; junction bases with no gene match: 4. The CDR3 is CASSRTGSEAFF. The DNA for the CDR3 is TGTGCCAGCAGCCGGACAGGGAGTGAAGCTTTCTTT.

This chain uses TRBV5-1 with TRBJ1-1; D gene ambiguous. Germline-derived CDR1 and CDR2 are SGHRS and YFSETQ. Deletions cut 0 bases from V and 2 bases from J, with 11 bases between. This CDR3 contains 15 residues. This CDR3 reads CASSLERWSNTEAFF. DNA for the CDR3: TGCGCCAGCAGCTTGGAGAGGTGGTCTAACACTGAAGCTTTCTTT.

The genes are TRBV6-5 and TRBJ1-2; no clear D gene. V lost 6 bases, J lost 4 bases, and 12 bases lay in between. Germline loops: CDR1 MNHEY, CDR2 SVGAGI. CDR3 length: 13 residues. CDR3 sequence (DNA): TGTGCCAGCAGCCCTACTATGGGCTATGGCTACACCTTC. Protein: CASSPTMGYGYTF.

The rearrangement uses TRBV18 and TRBJ2-1; 9 positions agree with TRBD1. The CDR3 loop spans 15 amino acids. The J segment lost 1 base and the V segment lost 8 bases, leaving 6 bases of the junction unmatched. In germline, CDR1 is KGHSH, CDR2 LQKENI. CDR3 bases: TGTGCCAGCGGGCGACAGGGGGTATCCTACAATGAGCAGTTCTTC. Amino acid sequence: CASGRQGVSYNEQFF.

This chain connects TRBV6-6 to TRBJ1-3; D may be TRBD1 (6 bases). Germline values: CDR1 MNHNY, CDR2 SVGAGI (reference sequence). V lost 6 bases and J 4 bases, leaving 16 bases between the germline ends. This CDR3 comprises 15 residues. This chain's CDR3 is CASRPLQGRGNTIYF. CDR3 bases: TGTGCCAGCAGACCCCTACAGGGCCGGGGAAACACCATATATTTT.

This sequence joins TRBV7-3 and TRBJ1-1; D is undetermined. V was clipped by 0 bases and J by 5 bases, with 13 bases between them. The CDR3 length is 15 residues. Germline lookup yields CDR1 SGHTA and CDR2 FQGTGA. The CDR3 region has the DNA TGTGCCAGCAGCTTAACTGGCGGGGATGCGACTGAAGCTTTCTTT. This gives the protein CASSLTGGDATEAFF. Variable domain in full (rest from reference TRBV7-3 and TRBJ1-1): GAGVSQTPSNKVTEKGKYVELRCDPISGHTALYWYRQSLGQGPEFLIYFQGTGAADDSGLPNDRFFAVRPEGSVSTLKIQRTERGDSAVYLCASSLTGGDATEAFFGQGTRLTVV.